Listed below are T cell receptor beta chains from one sample, sequenced in a study of blood T cells in healthy people across ages. Via MiXCR, TCRdb re-called the 5' RACE reads, giving one row per CDR3 protein. The table lists about 720,000 distinct CDR3 sequences, 20% to 25% of them singletons. The sequencing sample was made of blood. These receptor sequences come from a man aged 65 to 85 in good health. Each CDR3 is given without its conserved first and last residue. The D gene is left open where the match is weak. The size entry is marked missing in some rows and otherwise reads once, few, many or a size class.

v_gene: TRBV18
abundance: few
d_gene: TRBD1
CDR3aa: ASSPIRDRGHADTQY

v_gene: TRBV11-2
abundance: NA
d_gene: NA
CDR3aa: ASRQTRYTGELF

v_gene: TRBV7-2
abundance: many
d_gene: NA
CDR3aa: ASSLSVNGPAQY

v_gene: TRBV25-1
abundance: few
d_gene: NA
CDR3aa: ASRRADTQY

v_gene: TRBV13
abundance: few
d_gene: NA
CDR3aa: ASSPRGIEQF

v_gene: TRBV20-1
abundance: few
d_gene: TRBD2
CDR3aa: SARSIPSGSYNEQF

v_gene: TRBV12-5
abundance: few
d_gene: TRBD1
CDR3aa: ASGKTGGPNQPQH

v_gene: TRBV6-2/TRBV6-3
abundance: few
d_gene: NA
CDR3aa: ASSLSDGTYGYT

v_gene: TRBV6-5
abundance: many
d_gene: NA
CDR3aa: ASSRTGKETQY

v_gene: TRBV21-1
abundance: NA
d_gene: NA
CDR3aa: ASSKKQRQGDGHT

v_gene: TRBV7-8
abundance: few
d_gene: NA
CDR3aa: ASSPINFGAF

v_gene: TRBV15
abundance: few
d_gene: TRBD1
CDR3aa: ATSRGFGQGADTQY

v_gene: TRBV19
abundance: NA
d_gene: NA
CDR3aa: ASRGQAQETQY

v_gene: TRBV4-3
abundance: few
d_gene: TRBD2
CDR3aa: ASSRSTSGTLENIQY

v_gene: TRBV20-1
abundance: NA
d_gene: NA
CDR3aa: SAPPWGENIQY

v_gene: TRBV29-1
abundance: few
d_gene: TRBD2
CDR3aa: SATSGGVVDTQY

v_gene: TRBV7-6
abundance: few
d_gene: TRBD2
CDR3aa: ASSLAPAGFTDTQY

v_gene: TRBV12-3/TRBV12-4
abundance: NA
d_gene: NA
CDR3aa: ASSSRDSRAETQY

v_gene: TRBV5-1
abundance: NA
d_gene: TRBD1
CDR3aa: ASSLSGTGGWNEQF

v_gene: TRBV9
abundance: NA
d_gene: NA
CDR3aa: ASNLTPYGYT